This T cell receptor beta chain was retrieved from a study of blood T cell repertoires in COVID-19. Background on the study: The samples span acute and convalescent COVID-19 from the United States, Italy and Spain. In each case, the material was cDNA or gDNA derived from T cells, B-cell-depleted T cells, or PBMCs.

As handled by the study authors: The assay estimated nucleated cells by amplifying reference gene primers. TCRdb's table, derived via immunoSEQ multiplex PCR, lists solely in-frame clones and lacks some. The DNA was the basis for D and trimming; V, J and clone size are from that table. The sample consists of about 120,000 clones, 75% to 85% of them appearing once. There are 17 residues in the CDR3. Germline CDR1 LNHDA, CDR2 SQIVND (reference sequence). Trimming shortened V by 4 bases and J by 4 bases, and 19 bases separated the two germline ends. The chain uses TRBV19 and TRBJ1-4, with TRBD1 as a possible D gene (6 bases). This clonotype was sampled from a woman aged 80 or over with acute or convalescent COVID-19. Input material: peripheral blood. CDR3: CASSTPQDSLSNEKLFF. In DNA form, the CDR3 reads TGTGCCAGTAGTACTCCCCAGGACAGCCTCAGTAATGAAAAACTGTTTTTT.